The source of this T cell receptor beta chain is a study of cytomegalovirus exposure and HLA in healthy donors. Regarding the study as a whole: There were 150 to 200 TCR beta chains listed as cytomegalovirus-associated. A later analysis linked a missense variant in DCLRE1C to the trimming of TCR beta V and J genes. Usually a TCR sequence was rare, but some public TCRs were found in many donors.

Trimming removed 5 bases from V and 3 bases from J; junction bases left unmatched: 12. This CDR3 is 15 amino acids long. Germline-derived CDR1 and CDR2 are SQVTM and ANQGSEA. As regards this clone: Its cognate antigen is unknown.

13 Jbeta primers and 60 Vbeta primers were used for the PCR. The repertoire was sequenced with immunoSEQ multiplex PCR; TCRdb's copy has only in-frame clones and lacks some. The table counts 200,000 to 250,000 clones; around 0.95% lies in the top ten. Sequences were obtained from PBMCs. The V call is TRBV29-1, the J call TRBJ2-7; 8 bases line up with TRBD1. This receptor was identified in a woman in her 30s in good health and CMV-seropositive. The CDR3 coding sequence is TGCAGCGTTTCCGAAAGGGCCGACAGGGGCTACGAGCAGTACTTC. Translated: CSVSERADRGYEQYF.